This T cell receptor (beta chain) is from a study of CD8+ T cells in alopecia areata. Across the whole study: A regimen of oral tofacitinib, 5 to 10 mg twice daily, was given to treated patients. Study findings and constraints: In scalp and blood, many expanded lesional clones persisted during tofacitinib. One nonresponder leaves baseline CD8+ expansion's link to response uncertain.

Treatment indicated: oral pan-JAK inhibitor, 5-10 mg twice daily. This clone was seen only a few times. The target antigen is unknown. Sequencing relied on a cDNA template that was reverse transcribed from extracted RNA. The protocol was immunoSEQ multiplex PCR, while the TCRdb copy is restricted to in-frame clones and leaves out a portion. The sample includes 140,000 to 150,000 clones, 50% to 65% of them seen just once. The specimen was CD8+ T cells sorted from blood, collected at week 4, from a patient treated with tofacitinib. The TCR sequence derives from a human donor with alopecia areata.

This chain's CDR3 is CASSVAGGTTGELFF. The CDR3 bases are TGTGCCAGCAGCGTAGCGGGTGGGACCACCGGGGAGCTGTTTTTT. The J gene is TRBJ2-2, the V gene TRBV9; D tentatively reads TRBD1 or TRBD2 (5 bases each). CDR1 and CDR2 from the germline V gene are SGDLS and YYNGEE. The V end lost 0 bases, the J end lost 4 bases, and 10 bases lay between the germline ends. The CDR3 length is 15 residues.